The clone carrying this T cell receptor (beta chain) was observed at least ten times. The data were obtained in a study of CD8 T cells in ankylosing spondylitis. V was trimmed by 6 bases and J by 0 bases, leaving 9 bases between them. Germline V gives CDR1 SNHLY, CDR2 FYNNEI. The CDR3 extends over 15 amino acids. TCRdb re-called the 5' RACE reads through MiXCR, storing one row per CDR3 protein. The sample consists of fewer than 200,000 distinct CDR3 sequences, about 20% of them appearing once. The sample was blood, either unsorted or a sorted T cell fraction (not recorded which). This TCR came from a male donor aged 10-30 years with ankylosing spondylitis or in good health (not recorded which). The V call is TRBV2, the J call TRBJ2-6; D possibly corresponds to TRBD2 (5 bases). The CDR3 here is CASRLEGSGANVLTF. The CDR3 DNA is TGTGCCAGCAGATTAGAGGGCTCTGGGGCCAACGTCCTGACTTTC.